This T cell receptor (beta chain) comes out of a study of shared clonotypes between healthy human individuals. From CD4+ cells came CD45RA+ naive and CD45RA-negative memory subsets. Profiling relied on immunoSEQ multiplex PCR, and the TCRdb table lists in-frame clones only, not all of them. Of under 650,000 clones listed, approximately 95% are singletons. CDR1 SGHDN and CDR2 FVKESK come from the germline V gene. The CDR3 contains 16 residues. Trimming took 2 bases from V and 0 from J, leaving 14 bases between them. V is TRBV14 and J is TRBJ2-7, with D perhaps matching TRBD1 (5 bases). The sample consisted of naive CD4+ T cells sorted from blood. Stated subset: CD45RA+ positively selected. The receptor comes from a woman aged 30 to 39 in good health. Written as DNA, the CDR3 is TGTGCCAGCAGCCAACGGAAGGGGATCCCCTCCTACGAGCAGTACTTC. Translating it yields CASSQRKGIPSYEQYF.